Listed here are 11 T cell receptor beta chains from one sample, sequenced in a study of cytomegalovirus exposure and HLA in healthy donors. TCRdb's table, derived via immunoSEQ multiplex PCR, lists solely in-frame clones and lacks some. The table has about 68,000 clones, 96% seen once; the top ten hold 2.4%. Sequenced: PBMCs. These receptors all stem from a man younger than 35 in good health and CMV-seronegative.

The chain recombines TRBV27 with TRBJ2-7; 8 bases align to TRBD2. The CDR3 extends over 16 amino acids. V lost 3 bases, J lost 4 bases, and 11 bases stayed unmatched. Germline-derived CDR1 and CDR2 are MNHEY and SMNVEV (reference sequence). In nucleotides, the CDR3 is TGTGCCAGCAGTTTCTCCGTAGCGGGAAGGAAGTACGAGCAGTACTTC. It codes for CASSFSVAGRKYEQYF.

The chain is built from TRBV11-1 and TRBJ2-6; 7 bases are a match to TRBD2. The CDR3 is made up of 15 amino acids. The V gene's germline CDR1 is SGHAT and CDR2 FQDESV (reference sequence). V shed 5 bases and J 1 base; nucleotides not matched to a gene: 2. Written as DNA, the CDR3 is TGTGCCAGCAGCCCCGGGAGGTCTGGGGCCAACGTCCTGACTTTC. Protein sequence: CASSPGRSGANVLTF.

This clone was seen a single time. This chain joins TRBV19 and TRBJ2-5; TRBD1 matches 7 bases. Losses at the gene ends were 5 bases for V and 5 bases for J; bases not matched to a gene: 11. The V gene's germline CDR1 is LNHDA and CDR2 SQIVND (reference sequence). This CDR3 region has 15 residues. The CDR3 coding sequence is TGTGCCAGTAGTGACAAGACAGGGTGGGGGGAGACCCAGTACTTC. Protein: CASSDKTGWGETQYF. Based on the CDR3 plus reference TRBV19 and TRBJ2-5, the full variable domain is DGGITQSPKYLFRKEGQNVTLSCEQNLNHDAMYWYRQDPGQGLRLIYYSQIVNDFQKGDIAEGYSVSREKKESFPLTVTSAQKNPTAFYLCASSDKTGWGETQYFGPGTRLLVL.

This clone was seen just once. This chain joins TRBV5-1 and TRBJ1-2, with 8 bases aligning to TRBD1. This CDR3 comprises 14 residues. V dropped 4 bases and J dropped 6; count of bases not matched to a gene: 8. Germline loops: CDR1 SGHRS, CDR2 YFSETQ. The CDR3 bases are TGCGCCAGCAGCCATACAGGGGGTGCAGATGGCTACACCTTC. Translated: CASSHTGGADGYTF.

The V and J genes are TRBV19 and TRBJ2-2, with 10 bases matching TRBD2. Trimming at V came to 6 bases and at J to 0 bases, leaving 4 bases not matched to a gene. CDR1 LNHDA and CDR2 SQIVND come from the germline V gene (reference sequence). The CDR3 length is 16 residues. The CDR3 nucleotides are TGTGCCAGTAGCCGGACTAGCGGAACGAACACCGGGGAGCTGTTTTTT. It is translated as CASSRTSGTNTGELFF.

This chain uses TRBV28 with TRBJ1-5, with 8 bases identical to TRBD1. Germline V lookup: CDR1 MDHEN, CDR2 SYDVKM. The V segment lost 7 bases and the J segment 4 bases; nucleotides outside the gene matches: 15. The CDR3 is 17 residues long. CDR3 sequence: CASTSGLGTGANQPQHF. CDR3 bases: TGTGCCAGCACCTCCGGCCTCGGGACAGGAGCAAATCAGCCCCAGCATTTT.

The rearrangement uses TRBV18 and TRBJ1-3; D not certain. The V end was cut by 3 bases, the J end by 0 bases, with 12 bases between. Germline CDR1 is KGHSH and CDR2 is LQKENI. The CDR3 is 16 amino acids. This CDR3 reads CASSPDQVRSGNTIYF. In DNA, the CDR3 is TGTGCCAGCTCACCTGACCAGGTCCGCTCTGGAAACACCATATATTTT.

This sequence joins TRBV5-6 and TRBJ2-7; 7 bases are shared with TRBD1. Germline assignment: CDR1 SGHDT and CDR2 YYEEEE. CDR3 size: 15 residues. V lost 3 bases and J lost 0; bases outside the gene matches: 6. The CDR3 region has the DNA TGTGCCAGCAGCTCGGGACAGTCTTACTCCTACGAGCAGTACTTC. It translates to CASSSGQSYSYEQYF.

The chain has TRBV27 and TRBJ2-7; D gene unclear. Germline V CDR1 and CDR2: MNHEY, SMNVEV (reference sequence). V shed 5 bases and J shed 0 bases, with 11 bases lying between them. CDR3 length: 14 residues. The chain's CDR3 is CASSPRPGSYEQYF. The CDR3, as DNA: TGTGCCAGCAGTCCTCGACCGGGCTCCTACGAGCAGTACTTC.

This clone was found a few times. The chain has TRBV2 and TRBJ1-1; TRBD1 agrees at 8 bases. Germline V gene sequence: CDR1 SNHLY, CDR2 FYNNEI. CDR3 length: 14 amino acids. V lost 3 bases to trimming and J lost 7 bases; unmatched junction nucleotides: 7. The chain's CDR3 is CASSDSPGGSEAFF. DNA of the CDR3: TGTGCCAGCAGTGATTCCCCAGGGGGCAGTGAAGCTTTCTTT.

The chain employs TRBV10-2 and TRBJ1-6, with D hard to call. The CDR3 consists of 14 residues. With 3 bases removed from V and 7 bases from J, the gap between germline ends came to 10 bases. Germline assignment: CDR1 WSHSY and CDR2 SAAADI. The CDR3 coding sequence is TGCGCCAGCAGTGACAGACTAAGCAATTCACCCCTCCACTTT. Protein sequence: CASSDRLSNSPLHF.